This passage covers 3 T cell receptor beta chains from one sample sequenced in a study of cytomegalovirus exposure and HLA in healthy donors. Sequencing used immunoSEQ multiplex PCR; TCRdb keeps in-frame clones, though not all of them. The table has more than 150,000 clones, more than 75% seen once. The sample was PBMCs. The receptors come from a man younger than 35 in good health and CMV-seronegative.

CDR3 amino acids: CASSPGKGEKLFF. CDR3 coding DNA: TGCGCCAGCAGTCCCGGGAAAGGTGAAAAACTGTTTTTT. This chain links TRBV5-1 with TRBJ1-4; D ambiguous. The CDR3 length is 13 residues. The germline gives CDR1 SGHRS, CDR2 YFSETQ. The germline V and J ends were trimmed by 5 bases and 7 bases, with 12 bases remaining between them.

This chain connects TRBV6-6 to TRBJ2-7; TRBD1 matches at 8 bases. The CDR3 has 16 amino acids. The germline gives CDR1 MNHNY, CDR2 SVGAGI (reference sequence). V lost 4 bases and J lost 5; bases outside the gene matches: 13. This CDR3 reads CASSSIFPGGMDEQYV. In nucleotides, the CDR3 is TGTGCCAGCAGTTCCATTTTCCCAGGGGGCATGGACGAGCAGTACGTC.

V and J are TRBV10-3 and TRBJ1-5; possible D gene TRBD1, 6 bases. V lost 6 bases to trimming and J lost 1 base, with 13 bases between them. This CDR3 spans 15 amino acids. The germline CDR1 and CDR2 sequences are ENHRY and SYGVKD. CDR3 sequence reads: CAIRDGQRSNQPQHF. The CDR3 DNA reads TGTGCCATCAGGGACGGACAGAGGAGCAATCAGCCCCAGCATTTT.